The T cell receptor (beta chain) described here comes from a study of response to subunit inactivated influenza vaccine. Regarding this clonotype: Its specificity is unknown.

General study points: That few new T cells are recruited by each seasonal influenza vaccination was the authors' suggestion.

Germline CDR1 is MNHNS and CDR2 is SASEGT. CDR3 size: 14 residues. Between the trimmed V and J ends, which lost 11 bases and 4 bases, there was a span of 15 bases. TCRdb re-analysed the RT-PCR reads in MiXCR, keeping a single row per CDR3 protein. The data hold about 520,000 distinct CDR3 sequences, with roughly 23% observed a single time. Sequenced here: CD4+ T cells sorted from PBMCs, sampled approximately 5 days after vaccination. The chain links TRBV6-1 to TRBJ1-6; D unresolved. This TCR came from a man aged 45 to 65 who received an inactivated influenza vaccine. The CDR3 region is CAGQQDDYNSPLHF. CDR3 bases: TGTGCCGGCCAGCAAGATGATTATAATTCACCCCTCCACTTT.